This TCR beta chain was sequenced in a study of T cell responses to AZD1222 COVID-19 vaccine. This CDR3 region has 12 residues. V lost 4 bases, J lost 1 base, and 7 bases lay in between. Per germline, CDR1 SQVTM and CDR2 ANQGSEA. This clone was seen a single time. Only in-frame clones appear in the TCRdb table, and some are missing; sequencing was by immunoSEQ multiplex PCR. The sample holds 150,000 or so clones, around 92% seen once. The clonotype comes from an adult in good health. Sequenced here: peripheral blood, sampled on day 0 of AZD1222 vaccination. The chain carries TRBV29-1 and TRBJ1-1; D unclear. In DNA, the CDR3 is TGCAGCGTTGTAATGGGGAACACTGAAGCTTTCTTT. Its protein is CSVVMGNTEAFF.